This passage covers 2 T cell receptor beta chains from one sample sequenced in a study of blood T cell repertoires in COVID-19. The protocol was immunoSEQ multiplex PCR, while the TCRdb copy is restricted to in-frame clones and leaves out a portion. The data contain around 72,000 clones, around 90% of them singletons. Sample: peripheral blood. The source is a man aged 45-65 years with acute or convalescent COVID-19.

The V and J genes are TRBV2 and TRBJ2-5; no firm D call. The germline V gene encodes CDR1 SNHLY and CDR2 FYNNEI. With 8 bases removed from V and 2 bases from J, the gap between germline ends came to 12 bases. The CDR3 runs 13 residues. The CDR3 sequence: CASGYSRQETQYF. Here the CDR3 DNA reads TGTGCCAGCGGTTATTCCAGGCAAGAGACCCAGTACTTC.

Only one count was recorded for this clone. The V call is TRBV5-1, the J call TRBJ1-2; the match to TRBD1 covers 10 bases. The CDR3 is 12 residues long. Germline-derived CDR1 and CDR2 are SGHRS and YFSETQ. The V gene end was trimmed by 4 bases and the J gene end by 8 bases; junction bases not matched to a gene: 2. CDR3 region: CASSGTGEGYTF. Here the CDR3 DNA reads TGCGCCAGCAGCGGGACAGGGGAGGGCTACACCTTC.